Following are 22 T cell receptor beta chains from one sample sequenced in a study of blood T cells in healthy people across ages. The authors ran a second PCR of 7 to 11 cycles using a sample-barcoded 5' primer and a J-beta primer mix. TCRdb itself ran the 5' RACE reads through MiXCR, one entry per CDR3 protein. The sample holds roughly 680,000 distinct CDR3 sequences, around 52% seen once. The specimen was blood. The receptors were gathered from a woman older than 75 in good health.

This clonotype was observed at least ten times. The rearrangement joins TRBV5-1 to TRBJ2-3; D may be TRBD1 (5 bases). The CDR3 extends over 14 amino acids. Germline V gives CDR1 SGHRS, CDR2 YFSETQ. The germline V and J ends were trimmed by 2 bases and 2 bases, with 9 bases remaining between them. The CDR3 nucleotides are TGCGCCAGCAGCTTTGTAGGGGCCACAGATACGCAGTATTTT. It yields the protein CASSFVGATDTQYF.

In its sample, this clonotype was seen once. The gene calls are TRBV6-6 and TRBJ2-1, with TRBD2 as a possible D gene (6 bases). Germline V gives CDR1 MNHNY, CDR2 SVGAGI (reference sequence). CDR3 length: 15 residues. The CDR3 loop is CVSRIAAFPYNEQFF. In nucleotides, the CDR3 is TGTGTTAGCAGAATAGCGGCCTTCCCCTACAATGAGCAGTTCTTC.

This clonotype has a single count. The chain links TRBV7-8 to TRBJ2-5; a weak D match, TRBD2 (7 bases). Trimming took 3 bases from V and 2 from J, leaving 13 bases between them. In germline, CDR1 is SGHVS, CDR2 FQNEAQ. The CDR3 extends over 15 amino acids. This CDR3 reads CASSLGGLGQETQYF. The CDR3 DNA reads as TGTGCCAGCAGCTTGGGGGGGCTAGGACAAGAGACCCAGTACTTC.

This clonotype was counted many times. The chain is built from TRBV30 and TRBJ2-3; 7 bases map to TRBD2. Trimming removed 7 bases from V and 1 base from J; junction bases left unmatched: 5. The germline V gene has CDR1 GTSNPN and CDR2 SVGIG (reference sequence). The CDR3 runs to 13 residues. The DNA for the CDR3 is TGTGCCTCCAGCGGGGCTGGCACAGATACGCAGTATTTT. Protein product: CASSGAGTDTQYF.

This clonotype was recorded many times. The chain carries TRBV6-5 and TRBJ1-5; 8 nucleotides match TRBD1. Germline CDR1 reads MNHEY; CDR2 reads SVGAGI. The CDR3 is 19 residues long. The ends lost 0 bases at V and 12 bases at J; junction bases unmatched: 22. CDR3 DNA: TGTGCCAGCAGTTACTCGATCGGACAGGGCCCGAGGATATATCAATTCCAGCATTTT. Protein product: CASSYSIGQGPRIYQFQHF.

The chain uses TRBV12-3 or TRBV12-4 and TRBJ2-5; D may be TRBD1 (6 bases). Trimming pared 5 bases from V and 0 bases from J, leaving 10 bases between. This CDR3 has 14 amino acids. CDR3 amino acids: CASSRDTNQETQYF. CDR3 nucleotide sequence: TGTGCCAGCAGTCGGGACACTAACCAAGAGACCCAGTACTTC.

This clonotype has a single count. V is TRBV9 and J is TRBJ2-3, with 12 bases aligning to TRBD1. This CDR3 region has 16 residues. Germline V gene sequence: CDR1 SGDLS, CDR2 YYNGEE. V was pared by 4 bases and J by 5 bases, with 8 bases of the junction left unmatched. The CDR3 region is CASSFTGTGGQDTQYF. Here the CDR3 DNA reads TGTGCCAGCAGCTTCACCGGGACAGGGGGCCAAGATACGCAGTATTTT.

Remarks on this clonotype: A much bigger clone sits one base away, suggesting this may be a read error. J is TRBJ2-4 and V is TRBV24-1, with D possibly being TRBD1 (5 bases). The better agreement between TRBJ2-7 and the DNA end casts doubt on the J call. CDR3 length: 12 amino acids. Germline CDR1 is KGHDR and CDR2 is SFDVKD. This chain's CDR3 is CATRRGTYEQYF. CDR3 nucleotides: TGTGCCACCAGAAGGGGAACCTACGAGCAGTACTTC.

A note on this clonotype: At one boundary the junction diverges from the germline segment, which might be a read error. As DNA, the CDR3 is TGTGCCAGCGGCTTAGCCGGCAGCAGCTCCTACAATGAGCAGTTCTTC. Its protein product is CASGLAGSSSYNEQFF. The chain carries TRBV7-2 and TRBJ2-1; D call uncertain. Per germline, CDR1 SGHTA and CDR2 FQGNSA. The CDR3 runs 16 residues.

The chain couples TRBV28 to TRBJ1-2; D perhaps matches TRBD1 (5 bases). Germline V gene data show CDR1 as MDHEN and CDR2 as SYDVKM. This CDR3 is 14 amino acids long. V gave up 2 bases and J gave up 4 bases, with 11 bases separating them. This CDR3 is CASSLGAGPYGYTF. CDR3 DNA sequence: TGTGCCAGCAGTTTAGGGGCAGGGCCCTATGGCTACACCTTC.

V and J are TRBV28 and TRBJ2-7; the D gene is possibly TRBD1 (6 bases). Trimming took off 10 bases at V and 2 bases at J, with 12 bases between the two ends. From germline, CDR1 is MDHEN and CDR2 SYDVKM. CDR3 length equals 12 residues. CDR3 sequence: CATGDTTYEQYF. The DNA of the CDR3 is TGTGCCACAGGGGACACGACCTACGAGCAGTACTTC.

The gene calls are TRBV29-1 and TRBJ2-3; 8 nucleotides match TRBD2. The CDR3 runs 15 residues. Trimming at V came to 3 bases and at J to 8 bases, leaving 13 bases not matched to a gene. Germline V gives CDR1 SQVTM, CDR2 ANQGSEA. CDR3 sequence: CSVDQLREVQGTQYF. CDR3 bases: TGCAGCGTTGATCAGCTGCGGGAGGTGCAGGGTACGCAGTATTTT.

The J gene is TRBJ2-1, the V gene TRBV12-3 or TRBV12-4; 9 nucleotides align to TRBD1. The CDR3 is 16 amino acids. The J segment lost 6 bases and the V segment lost 4 bases, leaving 10 bases of the junction unmatched. CDR3 coding DNA: TGTGCCAGCAGTTCCGCCGGGACAGGGAATCGCAATGAGCAGTTCTTC. Its protein is CASSSAGTGNRNEQFF.

This clonotype was counted at least ten times. The chain uses TRBV9 and TRBJ2-1; 10 bases agree with TRBD2. Germline values: CDR1 SGDLS, CDR2 YYNGEE. This CDR3 region has 20 residues. Trimming cost V 4 bases and J 4 bases; bases outside gene matches: 20. CDR3: CASSSYGGLAGDSRYNEQFF. The CDR3 DNA sequence: TGTGCCAGCAGCTCCTATGGGGGGCTAGCGGGAGACTCACGATACAATGAGCAGTTCTTC.

This clonotype was seen more than once but under ten times. This could be a read error, since a much larger clone is one nucleotide away. This sequence joins TRBV5-5 and TRBJ2-5; D ambiguous. This CDR3 is built from 15 residues. Germline assignment: CDR1 SGHKS and CDR2 YYEKEE (reference sequence). V shed 2 bases and J shed 11 bases, with 22 bases lying between them. The CDR3 region is CASSFATTMGNEQYF. The DNA of the CDR3 is TGTGCCAGCAGCTTTGCGACAACGATGGGCAATGAGCAGTACTTC. The full variable domain, completed using reference TRBV5-5 and TRBJ2-5, is DAGVTQSPTHLIKTRGQQVTLRCSPISGHKSVSWYQQVLGQGPQFIFQYYEKEERGRGNFPDRFSARQFPNYSSELNVNALLLGDSALYLCASSFATTMGNEQYFGPGTRLLVL.

This clonotype was found a few times. The chain has TRBV7-3 and TRBJ2-3; D not resolved. The CDR3 totals 12 residues. Per the germline V gene, CDR1 is SGHTA and CDR2 is FQGTGA. Trimming stripped 4 bases from V and 7 bases from J, with 9 bases between. CDR3 amino acids: CASSYDGYTQYF. CDR3 DNA: TGTGCCAGCAGCTACGACGGTTATACGCAGTATTTT.

This clonotype came up many times. The chain is built from TRBV28 and TRBJ2-1; possible D gene TRBD2, 5 bases. Germline V gene sequence: CDR1 MDHEN, CDR2 SYDVKM. With 2 bases removed from V and 7 bases from J, the gap between germline ends came to 15 bases. The CDR3 totals 15 residues. CDR3 amino acids: CASSLGGTVGNEQFF. In nucleotides, the CDR3 is TGTGCCAGCAGTTTAGGAGGCACAGTGGGGAATGAGCAGTTCTTC.

The chain uses TRBV29-1 and TRBJ1-1; D gene ambiguous. V lost 0 bases and J 6 bases, leaving 2 bases between the germline ends. The germline CDR1 and CDR2 sequences are SQVTM and ANQGSEA. This CDR3 comprises 10 residues. CDR3 in amino acids: CSVEDAEAFF. The CDR3 nucleotides are TGCAGCGTTGAAGACGCTGAAGCTTTCTTT. Full variable domain (outside the CDR3, taken from reference TRBV29-1 and TRBJ1-1): SAVISQKPSRDICQRGTSLTIQCQVDSQVTMMFWYRQQPGQSLTLIATANQGSEATYESGFVIDKFPISRPNLTFSTLTVSNMSPEDSSIYLCSVEDAEAFFGQGTRLTVV.

This clonotype occurred a few times. The chain links TRBV13 to TRBJ2-7; D unclear. Germline CDR1 and CDR2: PRHDT and FYEKMQ (reference sequence). The CDR3 is 15 amino acids. V was shortened by 0 bases and J by 1 base, with 10 bases between the two germline ends. The DNA of the CDR3 is TGTGCCAGCAGCTTAGGGCTAGTGGTTTCCTACGAGCAGTACTTC. It codes for CASSLGLVVSYEQYF.

This clonotype was counted only a few times. The chain joins TRBV12-5 to TRBJ1-2, with D tentatively TRBD1 (5 bases). The germline V gene encodes CDR1 LGHNT and CDR2 FRNRAP. The V gene lost 1 base and the J gene lost 7 bases, with 19 bases spanning the gap. CDR3 length: 16 amino acids. This CDR3 reads CASGLARDRSPGGYTF. The CDR3 DNA reads as TGTGCTAGTGGTTTGGCAAGGGACCGCTCACCGGGTGGCTACACCTTC.

CDR3 loop: CSARDPTGGNTEAFF. Here the CDR3 DNA reads TGCAGTGCTAGAGACCCAACAGGTGGGAACACTGAAGCTTTCTTT. The chain employs TRBV20-1 and TRBJ1-1, with TRBD1 as a possible D gene (5 bases). Germline V gene sequence: CDR1 DFQATT, CDR2 SNEGSKA (reference sequence). This CDR3 is built from 15 residues. The germline V and J ends were trimmed by 0 bases and 1 base, with 12 bases remaining between them.

V and J are TRBV3-1 and TRBJ2-6, with unresolved D. This CDR3 spans 15 amino acids. Germline CDR1 LGHDT, CDR2 YNNKEL (reference sequence). Trimming cost V 4 bases and J 1 base, with 8 bases left between them. The DNA for the CDR3 is TGTGCCAGCAGCCCCGCGCCTTCTGGGGCCAACGTCCTGACTTTC. It yields the protein CASSPAPSGANVLTF. The full variable domain, in which reference TRBV3-1 and TRBJ2-6 provide the parts outside the CDR3, is DTAVSQTPKYLVTQMGNDKSIKCEQNLGHDTMYWYKQDSKKFLKIMFSYNNKELIINETVPNRFSPKSPDKAHLNLHINSLELGDSAVYFCASSPAPSGANVLTFGAGSRLTVL.